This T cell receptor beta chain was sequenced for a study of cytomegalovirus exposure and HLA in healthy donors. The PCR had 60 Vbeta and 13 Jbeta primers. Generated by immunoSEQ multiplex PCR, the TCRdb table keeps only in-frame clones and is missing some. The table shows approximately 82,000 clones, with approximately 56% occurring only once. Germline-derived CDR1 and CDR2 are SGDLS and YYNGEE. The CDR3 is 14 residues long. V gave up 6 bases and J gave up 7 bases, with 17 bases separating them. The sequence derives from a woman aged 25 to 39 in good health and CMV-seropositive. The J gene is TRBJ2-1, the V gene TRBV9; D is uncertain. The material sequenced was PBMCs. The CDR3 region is CASNPGPPLNEQFF. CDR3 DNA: TGTGCCAGCAATCCGGGTCCGCCACTAAATGAGCAGTTCTTC.